Listed here are 26 T cell receptor beta chains from one sample, sequenced in a study of radiation and T cells in renal cell carcinoma. Assay used: immunoSEQ multiplex PCR; TCRdb lists only in-frame clones, some missing. The sample gives approximately 63,000 clones, roughly 79% of which show up once; 7.3% is in the top ten. Time point given: baseline pretreatment blood. Regarding treatment: 15 Gy SBRT to primary tumor, nephrectomy 4 weeks later. The sample here was blood, taken from a patient whose treatment included radiotherapy and nephrectomy. The source of these receptors is a man aged 55 to 69 with renal cell carcinoma.

The chain combines TRBV6-1 with TRBJ1-1, with 8 bases aligning to TRBD1. The CDR3 covers 12 residues. Germline values: CDR1 MNHNS, CDR2 SASEGT. V was clipped by 7 bases and J by 7 bases; unmatched bases: 5. The CDR3: CASKSTGDEAFF. Written as DNA, the CDR3 is TGTGCCAGCAAATCGACAGGGGATGAAGCTTTCTTT.

The chain links TRBV2 to TRBJ1-6; D unresolved. The germline CDR1 and CDR2 sequences are SNHLY and FYNNEI. CDR3 length: 13 amino acids. Trimming pared 4 bases from V and 12 bases from J, leaving 13 bases between. CDR3 DNA: TGTGCCAGCAGTGTAGAGCCCTTGGGACCCCTCCACTTT. It encodes CASSVEPLGPLHF.

This clone is a singleton in its sample. V is TRBV9 and J is TRBJ1-6; no definite D call. This CDR3 has 14 amino acids. The germline V and J ends were trimmed by 6 bases and 5 bases, with 12 bases remaining between them. In germline, CDR1 is SGDLS, CDR2 YYNGEE. The CDR3 reads CASTRGTNNSPLHF. The CDR3 DNA is TGTGCCAGCACCCGGGGAACCAATAATTCACCCCTCCACTTT. Based on the CDR3 plus reference TRBV9 and TRBJ1-6, the full variable domain is DSGVTQTPKHLITATGQRVTLRCSPRSGDLSVYWYQQSLDQGLQFLIQYYNGEERAKGNILERFSAQQFPDLHSELNLSSLELGDSALYFCASTRGTNNSPLHFGNGTRLTVT.

Only a few counts were recorded for this clone. This chain links TRBV30 with TRBJ1-1, with TRBD1 as a possible D gene (6 bases). CDR1 is GTSNPN, CDR2 SVGIG, per germline (reference sequence). The ends were cut back, 0 bases at V and 4 bases at J, with 30 bases in the middle. The length of the CDR3 is 20 residues. The CDR3 here is CAWSVSGRSVLSQGSTEAFF. As DNA, the CDR3 is TGTGCCTGGAGTGTTTCGGGGCGGAGTGTTCTGAGTCAGGGGAGCACTGAAGCTTTCTTT. Complete variable domain (other parts from reference TRBV30 and TRBJ1-1): SQTIHQWPATLVQPVGSPLSLECTVEGTSNPNLYWYRQAAGRGLQLLFYSVGIGQISSEVPQNLSASRPQDRQFILSSKKLLLSDSGFYLCAWSVSGRSVLSQGSTEAFFGQGTRLTVV.

The gene calls are TRBV9 and TRBJ1-2; possibly TRBD1 for D (5 bases). This CDR3 region has 13 residues. In germline, CDR1 is SGDLS, CDR2 YYNGEE. V was shortened by 0 bases and J by 8 bases, with 11 bases between the two germline ends. The DNA of the CDR3 is TGTGCCAGCAGCGTAGACATGGGGGGAGGCTACACCTTC. It is translated as CASSVDMGGGYTF.

The rearrangement uses TRBV13 and TRBJ2-2; TRBD2 agrees at 10 bases. Germline CDR1 PRHDT, CDR2 FYEKMQ (reference sequence). This CDR3 contains 18 residues. J gave up 3 bases and V 3 bases, and 10 bases lay outside the gene matches. CDR3 sequence reads: CASSLILAGVEDTGELFF. The CDR3 DNA sequence: TGTGCCAGCAGCTTGATTCTAGCGGGAGTGGAGGACACCGGGGAGCTGTTTTTT.

The gene calls are TRBV11-2 and TRBJ2-4, with 11 nucleotides matching TRBD2. J gave up 0 bases and V 5 bases, and 0 bases lay outside the gene matches. This CDR3 spans 15 amino acids. Germline V gene data show CDR1 as SGHAT and CDR2 as FQNNGV. Written as DNA, the CDR3 is TGTGCCAGCAGCACTAGCGGGGGAGCCAAAAACATTCAGTACTTC. This encodes CASSTSGGAKNIQYF.

CDR3 sequence: CASSQRGNTEAFF. The CDR3 nucleotides read TGTGCCAGCTCACAGAGGGGGAACACTGAAGCTTTCTTT. The J gene is TRBJ1-1, the V gene TRBV18; tentatively, D is TRBD1 (5 bases). Trimming stripped 4 bases from V and 1 base from J, with 7 bases between. CDR3 length: 13 residues. CDR1 is KGHSH and CDR2 is LQKENI in the germline V gene.

In DNA, the CDR3 is TGCAGCGAACGGACTAGCGGGTTCCGTGAGCAGTTCTTC. Amino acids: CSERTSGFREQFF. The chain employs TRBV29-1 and TRBJ2-1, with 11 bases aligning to TRBD2. Germline CDR1 is SQVTM and CDR2 is ANQGSEA. Unmatched junction bases numbered 8, after V lost 7 bases and J lost 9 bases. This CDR3 has 13 residues.

As DNA, the CDR3 is TGTGCCAGCAGCTTGGCCCTAAGGAATGAGCAGTTCTTC. This codes for CASSLALRNEQFF. The chain links TRBV5-6 to TRBJ2-1, with unresolved D. The CDR3 has 13 residues. V lost 0 bases and J 7 bases, leaving 8 bases between the germline ends. Per the germline V gene, CDR1 is SGHDT and CDR2 is YYEEEE.

The chain uses TRBV19 and TRBJ1-1; D gene uncertain. The germline V and J ends were trimmed by 6 bases and 0 bases, with 11 bases remaining between them. This CDR3 is built from 14 residues. Per germline, CDR1 LNHDA and CDR2 SQIVND (reference sequence). CDR3 coding DNA: TGTGCCAGTAGGAGGAGGGAGTTGAACACTGAAGCTTTCTTT. Protein product: CASRRRELNTEAFF.

The chain combines TRBV27 with TRBJ2-3; a possible D gene is TRBD2 (5 bases). The CDR3 is 11 residues long. Germline values: CDR1 MNHEY, CDR2 SMNVEV (reference sequence). Trimming cost V 9 bases and J 6 bases, with 10 bases left between them. The CDR3 DNA reads as TGTGCCAGTCCTTCGGGGGATACGCAGTATTTT. Its protein is CASPSGDTQYF.

V gene TRBV6-5 combines with J gene TRBJ2-2; D unresolved. V gave up 6 bases and J gave up 4 bases, with 15 bases separating them. Germline CDR1 reads MNHEY; CDR2 reads SVGAGI. CDR3 length equals 15 residues. CDR3 nucleotide sequence: TGTGCCAGCAGGAAACAGATGGGCGGCACCGGGGAGCTGTTTTTT. Translating it yields CASRKQMGGTGELFF.

V and J are TRBV9 and TRBJ1-4, with D uncertain. Trimming left V 3 bases short and J 5 bases short, with 8 bases between. Per germline, CDR1 SGDLS and CDR2 YYNGEE. The CDR3 length is 13 residues. The CDR3 DNA reads TGTGCCAGCAGCGCGGGAGTGAATGAAAAACTGTTTTTT. It encodes CASSAGVNEKLFF. Together with reference TRBV9 and TRBJ1-4, the CDR3 gives the full variable domain: DSGVTQTPKHLITATGQRVTLRCSPRSGDLSVYWYQQSLDQGLQFLIQYYNGEERAKGNILERFSAQQFPDLHSELNLSSLELGDSALYFCASSAGVNEKLFFGSGTQLSVL.

The V and J genes are TRBV5-5 and TRBJ2-2; TRBD1 agrees at 10 bases. This CDR3 is built from 16 residues. Germline V gives CDR1 SGHKS, CDR2 YYEKEE (reference sequence). J lost 3 bases, V lost 1 base, and 3 bases had no gene match. The CDR3 DNA is TGTGCCAGCAGCTTGTCGACAGGGGGCGACACCGGGGAGCTGTTTTTT. Its translation is CASSLSTGGDTGELFF.

The V and J genes are TRBV19 and TRBJ1-2; TRBD1 matches 8 bases. This CDR3 spans 13 amino acids. Germline CDR1 and CDR2: LNHDA and SQIVND (reference sequence). The ends lost 8 bases at V and 6 bases at J; junction bases unmatched: 8. The CDR3 sequence is CASRDRIYDGYTF. CDR3 DNA: TGTGCCAGTCGGGACAGGATATATGATGGCTACACCTTC.

The rearrangement uses TRBV18 and TRBJ2-5; 12 bases map to TRBD2. The length of the CDR3 is 15 residues. Losses at the gene ends were 6 bases for V and 2 bases for J; bases not matched to a gene: 4. The germline CDR1 and CDR2 sequences are KGHSH and LQKENI. The CDR3 sequence is CASSRTSGAQETQYF. DNA for the CDR3: TGTGCCAGCTCTCGGACTAGCGGGGCGCAAGAGACCCAGTACTTC.

Note on this clone: The identical CDR3 is also encoded by other nucleotide sequences in the sample. This chain links TRBV7-9 with TRBJ2-3; 8 bases are shared with TRBD2. The CDR3 contains 16 residues. Germline CDR1 SEHNR, CDR2 FQNEAQ (reference sequence). The V segment lost 5 bases and the J segment 1 base; nucleotides outside the gene matches: 8. CDR3 nucleotides: TGTGCCAGCAGCCTTGGAAGCGGGGGTCGCACAGATACGCAGTATTTT. Translated: CASSLGSGGRTDTQYF.

The chain links TRBV19 to TRBJ2-1; 11 bases map to TRBD2. This CDR3 comprises 18 residues. Losses at the gene ends were 6 bases for V and 4 bases for J; bases not matched to a gene: 14. CDR1 LNHDA and CDR2 SQIVND come from the germline V gene (reference sequence). The CDR3 protein is CASRTSGSGLRRYNEQFF. The CDR3, as DNA: TGTGCCAGTAGAACTAGCGGGAGTGGCCTACGTCGGTACAATGAGCAGTTCTTC.

The V gene is TRBV19, the J gene TRBJ2-3; D possibly corresponds to TRBD2 (5 bases). The length of the CDR3 is 15 residues. V gave up 5 bases and J gave up 2 bases, with 14 bases separating them. CDR1 is LNHDA, CDR2 SQIVND, per germline (reference sequence). The CDR3: CASSGRARTTDTQYF. CDR3 coding DNA: TGTGCCAGTAGTGGGCGGGCGCGAACCACAGATACGCAGTATTTT. Drawing the rest from reference TRBV19 and TRBJ2-3, the complete variable domain is DGGITQSPKYLFRKEGQNVTLSCEQNLNHDAMYWYRQDPGQGLRLIYYSQIVNDFQKGDIAEGYSVSREKKESFPLTVTSAQKNPTAFYLCASSGRARTTDTQYFGPGTRLTVL.

The chain employs TRBV7-9 and TRBJ2-3; 10 bases match TRBD2. From germline, CDR1 is SEHNR and CDR2 FQNEAQ (reference sequence). V lost 5 bases, J lost 1 base, and 6 bases stayed unmatched. The CDR3 totals 16 residues. The CDR3 coding sequence is TGTGCCAGCAGCCAAATACTAGCGGGGCGCACAGATACGCAGTATTTT. Protein product: CASSQILAGRTDTQYF.

This chain joins TRBV18 and TRBJ2-6; possible D gene TRBD1, 5 bases. V lost 3 bases and J lost 0, with 6 bases in between. The germline V gene encodes CDR1 KGHSH and CDR2 LQKENI. This CDR3 region has 15 residues. The CDR3 region has the DNA TGTGCCAGCTCACCGACAGACTCTGGGGCCAACGTCCTGACTTTC. Translation gives CASSPTDSGANVLTF.

The CDR3 loop reads CASSLGQGTPETQYF. DNA for the CDR3: TGTGCCAGCTCACTCGGACAGGGCACCCCAGAGACCCAGTACTTC. The V call is TRBV18, the J call TRBJ2-5; 8 bases fit TRBD1. Trimming at V came to 4 bases and at J to 4 bases, leaving 8 bases not matched to a gene. From germline, CDR1 is KGHSH and CDR2 LQKENI. CDR3 length equals 15 residues. Full variable domain (missing parts from reference TRBV18 and TRBJ2-5): NAGVMQNPRHLVRRRGQEARLRCSPMKGHSHVYWYRQLPEEGLKFMVYLQKENIIDESGMPKERFSAEFPKEGPSILRIQQVVRGDSAAYFCASSLGQGTPETQYFGPGTRLLVL.

This clone turned up a few times. The V gene is TRBV6-1, the J gene TRBJ1-5; D gene uncertain. The CDR3 totals 14 residues. With 0 bases removed from V and 4 bases from J, the gap between germline ends came to 7 bases. Germline V gene data show CDR1 as MNHNS and CDR2 as SASEGT. CDR3 sequence (DNA): TGTGCCAGCAGTGAAGCGTACGGAAATCAGCCCCAGCATTTT. Amino acids: CASSEAYGNQPQHF.

The chain joins TRBV9 to TRBJ1-1; D unresolved. CDR3 length: 14 amino acids. Trimming pared 4 bases from V and 3 bases from J, leaving 13 bases between. CDR1 is SGDLS and CDR2 is YYNGEE in the germline V gene. The CDR3, as DNA: TGTGCCAGCAGCAAAGAGGACGGGGACACTGAAGCTTTCTTT. It specifies CASSKEDGDTEAFF.

The chain couples TRBV7-9 to TRBJ1-5, with D possibly matching TRBD1 (5 bases). This CDR3 comprises 13 residues. Trimming left V 4 bases short and J 10 bases short, with 14 bases between. Germline V gene lookup returns CDR1 SEHNR and CDR2 FQNEAQ (reference sequence). The CDR3 protein is CASSSTEVRPQHF. CDR3 coding DNA: TGTGCCAGCAGCTCGACAGAGGTTCGACCCCAGCATTTT.